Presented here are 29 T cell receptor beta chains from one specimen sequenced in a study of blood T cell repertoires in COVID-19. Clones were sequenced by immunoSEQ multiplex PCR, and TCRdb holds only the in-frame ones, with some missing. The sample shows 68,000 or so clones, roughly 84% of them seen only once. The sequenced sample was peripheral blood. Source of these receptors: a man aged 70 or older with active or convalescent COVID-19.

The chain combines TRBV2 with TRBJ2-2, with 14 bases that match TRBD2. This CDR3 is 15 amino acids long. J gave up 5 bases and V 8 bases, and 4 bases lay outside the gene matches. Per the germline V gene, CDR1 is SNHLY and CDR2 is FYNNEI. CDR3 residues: CASSGLAGETGELFF. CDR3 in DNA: TGTGCCAGCTCGGGACTAGCGGGAGAGACCGGGGAGCTGTTTTTT.

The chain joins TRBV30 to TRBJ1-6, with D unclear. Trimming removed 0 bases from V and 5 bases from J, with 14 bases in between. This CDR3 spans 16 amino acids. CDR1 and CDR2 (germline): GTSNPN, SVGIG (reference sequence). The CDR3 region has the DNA TGTGCCTGGAGTGTAGAATGGGCGCGGGATAATTCACCCCTCCACTTT. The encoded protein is CAWSVEWARDNSPLHF.

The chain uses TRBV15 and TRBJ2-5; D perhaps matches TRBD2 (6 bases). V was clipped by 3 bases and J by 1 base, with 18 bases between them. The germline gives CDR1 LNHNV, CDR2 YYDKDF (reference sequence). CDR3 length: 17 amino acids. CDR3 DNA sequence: TGTGCCACCAGCAGGATGGGGGGATGGGGTATCCAAGAGACCCAGTACTTC. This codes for CATSRMGGWGIQETQYF.

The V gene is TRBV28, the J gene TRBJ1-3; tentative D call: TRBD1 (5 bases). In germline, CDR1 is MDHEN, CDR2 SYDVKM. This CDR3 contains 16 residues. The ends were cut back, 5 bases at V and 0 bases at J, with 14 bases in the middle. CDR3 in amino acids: CASSTWRGTSGNTIYF. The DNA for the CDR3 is TGTGCCAGCAGTACCTGGCGGGGGACCTCTGGAAACACCATATATTTT.

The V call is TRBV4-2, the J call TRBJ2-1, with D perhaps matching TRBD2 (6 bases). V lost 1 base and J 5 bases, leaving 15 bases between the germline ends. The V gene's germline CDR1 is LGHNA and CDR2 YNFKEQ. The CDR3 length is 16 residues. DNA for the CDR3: TGTGCCAGCAGCCAAGTAGGAACGGGAGCGGACAATGAGCAGTTCTTC. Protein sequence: CASSQVGTGADNEQFF.

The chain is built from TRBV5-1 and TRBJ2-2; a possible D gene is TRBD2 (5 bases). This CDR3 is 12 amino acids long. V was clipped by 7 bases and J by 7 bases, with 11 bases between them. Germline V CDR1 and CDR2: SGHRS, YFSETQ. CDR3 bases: TGCGCCAGCCGCCGGGGTGGCGGGGAGCTGTTTTTT. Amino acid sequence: CASRRGGGELFF.

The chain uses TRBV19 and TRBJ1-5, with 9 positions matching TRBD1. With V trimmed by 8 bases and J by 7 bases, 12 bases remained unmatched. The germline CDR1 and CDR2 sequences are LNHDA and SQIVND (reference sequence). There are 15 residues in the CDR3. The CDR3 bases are TGTGCCAGTGCCAGACAGGGGGGAAGTGACCAGCCCCAGCATTTT. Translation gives CASARQGGSDQPQHF.

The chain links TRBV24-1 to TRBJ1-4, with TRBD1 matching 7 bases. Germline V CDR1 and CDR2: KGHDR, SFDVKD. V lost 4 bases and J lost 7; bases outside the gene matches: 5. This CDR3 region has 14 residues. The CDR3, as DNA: TGTGCCACCAGTGACTCACAGGGGAGTGAAAAACTGTTTTTT. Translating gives CATSDSQGSEKLFF.

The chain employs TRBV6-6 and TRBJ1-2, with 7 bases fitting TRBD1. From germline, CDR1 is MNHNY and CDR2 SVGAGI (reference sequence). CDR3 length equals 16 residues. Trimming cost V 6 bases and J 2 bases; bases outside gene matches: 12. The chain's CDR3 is CASSITPGGSNYGYTF. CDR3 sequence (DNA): TGTGCCAGCAGCATCACGCCAGGGGGATCAAACTATGGCTACACCTTC.

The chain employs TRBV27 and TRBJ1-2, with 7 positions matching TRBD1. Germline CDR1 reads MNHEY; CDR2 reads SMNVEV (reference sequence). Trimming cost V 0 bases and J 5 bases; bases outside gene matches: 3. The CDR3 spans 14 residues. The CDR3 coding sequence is TGTGCCAGCAGTTTATCCCGACAGGGTTATGGCTACACCTTC. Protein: CASSLSRQGYGYTF.

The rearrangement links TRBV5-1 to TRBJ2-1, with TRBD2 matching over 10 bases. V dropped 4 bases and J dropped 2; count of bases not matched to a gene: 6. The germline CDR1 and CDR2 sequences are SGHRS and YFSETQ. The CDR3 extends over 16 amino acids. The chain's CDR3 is CASSLESGRAYNEQFF. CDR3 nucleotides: TGCGCCAGCAGCCTCGAAAGCGGGAGGGCCTACAATGAGCAGTTCTTC.

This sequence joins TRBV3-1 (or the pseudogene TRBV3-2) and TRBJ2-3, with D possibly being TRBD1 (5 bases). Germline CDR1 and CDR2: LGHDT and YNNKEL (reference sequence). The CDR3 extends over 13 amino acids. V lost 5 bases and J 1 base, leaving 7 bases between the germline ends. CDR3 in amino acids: CASSRQRTDTQYF. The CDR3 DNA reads TGTGCCAGCAGCAGACAGCGCACAGATACGCAGTATTTT.

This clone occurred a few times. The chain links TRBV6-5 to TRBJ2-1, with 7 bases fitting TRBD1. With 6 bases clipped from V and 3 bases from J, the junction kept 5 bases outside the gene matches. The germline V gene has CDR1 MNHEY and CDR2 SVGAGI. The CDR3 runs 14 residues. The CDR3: CASSDRDSYNEQFF. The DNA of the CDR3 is TGTGCCAGCAGCGACCGGGACAGCTACAATGAGCAGTTCTTC.

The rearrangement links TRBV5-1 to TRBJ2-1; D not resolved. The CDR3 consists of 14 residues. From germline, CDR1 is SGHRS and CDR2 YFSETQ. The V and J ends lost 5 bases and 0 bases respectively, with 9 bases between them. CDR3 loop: CASSSRSSYNEQFF. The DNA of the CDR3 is TGCGCCAGCAGTTCGCGGAGCTCCTACAATGAGCAGTTCTTC. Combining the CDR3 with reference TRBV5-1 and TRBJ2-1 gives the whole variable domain KAGVTQTPRYLIKTRGQQVTLSCSPISGHRSVSWYQQTPGQGLQFLFEYFSETQRNKGNFPGRFSGRQFSNSRSEMNVSTLELGDSALYLCASSSRSSYNEQFFGPGTRLTVL.

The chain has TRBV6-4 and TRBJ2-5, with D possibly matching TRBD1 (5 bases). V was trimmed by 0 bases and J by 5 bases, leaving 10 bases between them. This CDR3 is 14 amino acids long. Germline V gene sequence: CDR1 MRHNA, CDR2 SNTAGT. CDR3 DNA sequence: TGTGCCAGCAGTGACTCCCCGACAGCGGAGACCCAGTACTTC. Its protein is CASSDSPTAETQYF.

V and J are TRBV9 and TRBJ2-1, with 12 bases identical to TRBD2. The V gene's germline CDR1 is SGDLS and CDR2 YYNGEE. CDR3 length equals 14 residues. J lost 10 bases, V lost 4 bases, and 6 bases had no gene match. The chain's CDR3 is CASSLAGGPGEQFF. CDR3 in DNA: TGTGCCAGCAGCCTAGCGGGAGGGCCGGGGGAGCAGTTCTTC. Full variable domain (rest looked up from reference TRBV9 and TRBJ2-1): DSGVTQTPKHLITATGQRVTLRCSPRSGDLSVYWYQQSLDQGLQFLIQYYNGEERAKGNILERFSAQQFPDLHSELNLSSLELGDSALYFCASSLAGGPGEQFFGPGTRLTVL.

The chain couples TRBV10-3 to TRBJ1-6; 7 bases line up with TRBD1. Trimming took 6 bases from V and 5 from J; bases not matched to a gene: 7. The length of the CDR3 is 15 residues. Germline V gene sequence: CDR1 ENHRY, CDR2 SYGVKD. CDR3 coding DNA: TGTGCCATCAGGAGACAGGGCACAGATAATTCACCCCTCCACTTT. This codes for CAIRRQGTDNSPLHF.

The CDR3 is CASSPPLGSSYEQYF. CDR3 DNA: TGTGCCAGCTCACCACCCCTAGGAAGCTCCTACGAGCAGTACTTC. The V and J genes are TRBV18 and TRBJ2-7, with D uncertain. V was cut by 0 bases and J by 0 bases, with 9 bases left in between. Germline CDR1 is KGHSH and CDR2 is LQKENI. The CDR3 covers 15 residues.

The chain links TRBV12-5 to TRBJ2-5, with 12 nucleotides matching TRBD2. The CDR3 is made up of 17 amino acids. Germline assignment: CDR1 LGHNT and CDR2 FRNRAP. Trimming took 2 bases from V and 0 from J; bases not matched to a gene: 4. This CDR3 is CASGLRLAGGYQETQYF. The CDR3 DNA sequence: TGTGCTAGTGGTTTGCGGCTAGCGGGGGGGTACCAAGAGACCCAGTACTTC.

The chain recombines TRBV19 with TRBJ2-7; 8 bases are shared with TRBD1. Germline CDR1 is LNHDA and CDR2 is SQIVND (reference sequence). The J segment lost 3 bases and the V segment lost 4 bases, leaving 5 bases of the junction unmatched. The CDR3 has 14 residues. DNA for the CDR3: TGTGCCAGTAGTAGACAGGGGAGAGGCTACGAGCAGTACTTC. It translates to CASSRQGRGYEQYF. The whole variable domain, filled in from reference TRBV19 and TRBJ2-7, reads DGGITQSPKYLFRKEGQNVTLSCEQNLNHDAMYWYRQDPGQGLRLIYYSQIVNDFQKGDIAEGYSVSREKKESFPLTVTSAQKNPTAFYLCASSRQGRGYEQYFGPGTRLTVT.

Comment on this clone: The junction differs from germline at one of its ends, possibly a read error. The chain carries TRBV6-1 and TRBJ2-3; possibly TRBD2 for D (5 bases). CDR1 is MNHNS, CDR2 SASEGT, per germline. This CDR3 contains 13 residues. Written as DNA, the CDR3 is TGTGCCAGCAGGGAAGCGGCGGCAGATACGCAGTATTTT. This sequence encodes CASREAAADTQYF.

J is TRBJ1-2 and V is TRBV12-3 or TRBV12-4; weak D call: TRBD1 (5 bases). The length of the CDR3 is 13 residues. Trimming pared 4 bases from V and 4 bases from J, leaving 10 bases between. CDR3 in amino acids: CASSSRAVYGYTF. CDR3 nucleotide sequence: TGTGCCAGCAGTTCCAGGGCGGTCTATGGCTACACCTTC.

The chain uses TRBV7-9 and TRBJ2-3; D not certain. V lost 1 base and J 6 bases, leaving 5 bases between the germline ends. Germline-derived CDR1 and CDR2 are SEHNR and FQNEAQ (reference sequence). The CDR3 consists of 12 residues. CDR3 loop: CASSLERDTQYF. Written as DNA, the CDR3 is TGTGCCAGCAGCTTAGAACGGGATACGCAGTATTTT.

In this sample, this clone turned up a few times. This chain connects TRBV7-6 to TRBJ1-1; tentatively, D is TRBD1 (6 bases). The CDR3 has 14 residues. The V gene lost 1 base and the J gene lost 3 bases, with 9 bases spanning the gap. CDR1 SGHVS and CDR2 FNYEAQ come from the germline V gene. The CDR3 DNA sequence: TGTGCCAGCAGCTTAGTAGGGGGGGACACTGAAGCTTTCTTT. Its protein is CASSLVGGDTEAFF.

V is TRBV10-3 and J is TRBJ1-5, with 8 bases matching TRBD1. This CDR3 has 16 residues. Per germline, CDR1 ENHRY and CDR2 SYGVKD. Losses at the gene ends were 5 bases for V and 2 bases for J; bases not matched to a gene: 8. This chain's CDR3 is CAISSQTGDGNQPQHF. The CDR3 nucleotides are TGTGCCATCAGTAGTCAGACAGGGGATGGCAATCAGCCCCAGCATTTT.

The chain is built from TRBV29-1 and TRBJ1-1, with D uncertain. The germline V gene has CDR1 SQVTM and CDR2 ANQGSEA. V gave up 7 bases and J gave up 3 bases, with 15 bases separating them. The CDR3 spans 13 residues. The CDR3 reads CSAPFASDTEAFF. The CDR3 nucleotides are TGCAGCGCCCCCTTCGCCAGCGACACTGAAGCTTTCTTT.

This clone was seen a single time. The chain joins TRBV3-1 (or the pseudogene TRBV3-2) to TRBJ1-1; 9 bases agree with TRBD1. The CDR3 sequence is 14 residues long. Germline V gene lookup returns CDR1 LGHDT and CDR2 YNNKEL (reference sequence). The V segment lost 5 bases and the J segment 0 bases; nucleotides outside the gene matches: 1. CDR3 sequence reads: CASSWDRVNTEAFF. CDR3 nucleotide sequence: TGTGCCAGCAGCTGGGACAGGGTGAACACTGAAGCTTTCTTT.

The CDR3 sequence is CASSGRGGPSGELFF. In DNA form, the CDR3 reads TGTGCCAGCAGCGGTCGCGGGGGGCCCTCCGGGGAGCTGTTTTTT. The chain is built from TRBV7-7 and TRBJ2-2; TRBD2 matches 8 bases. Looked up from germline, CDR1 is SSHAT and CDR2 is FNYEAQ (reference sequence). J was trimmed by 6 bases and V by 5 bases; bases with no gene match: 8. This CDR3 spans 15 amino acids.

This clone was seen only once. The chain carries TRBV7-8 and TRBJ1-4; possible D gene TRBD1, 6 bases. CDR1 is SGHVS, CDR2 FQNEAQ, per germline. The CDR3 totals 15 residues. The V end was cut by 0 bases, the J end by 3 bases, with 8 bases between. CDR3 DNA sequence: TGTGCCAGCAGCTTAGCGGGGGGGCCTAATGAAAAACTGTTTTTT. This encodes CASSLAGGPNEKLFF.